Listed below are T cell receptor beta chains from one sample, sequenced in a study of patients and donors after allogeneic stem cell transplantation. Via MiXCR, TCRdb re-called the RT-PCR reads, giving one row per CDR3 protein. The table includes tens of thousands of distinct CDR3 sequences, roughly 5.1% detected once. Sequencing was performed on blood, either unsorted or a sorted T cell fraction (not recorded which). Receptor source: a human donor who was either an allogeneic HSCT recipient or a stem cell or donor lymphocyte infusion donor (not recorded which). It is not recorded whose cells these are; they may come from a transplant donor. The CDR3 runs from the conserved cysteine through the conserved F or W. Fields, in order: V gene, clone size, D gene, J gene, CDR3 protein, CDR3 DNA. A D gene is named only where the DNA matches it firmly. The size field is filled for only some rows; it gives once, few, many or a size class.

TRBV19,few,NA,TRBJ1-6,CASSQAPPSSPLHF,TGTGCCAGTTCACAGGCTCCACCGTCGTCACCCCTCCACTTT
TRBV20-1,NA,NA,TRBJ2-1,CSASRGFINEQFF,TGCAGTGCGAGTCGCGGTTTCATCAATGAGCAGTTCTTC
TRBV25-1,many,TRBD1,TRBJ1-2,CASSEPGQGVFNYGYTF,TGTGCCAGCAGTGAGCCGGGACAGGGGGTTTTTAACTATGGCTACACCTTC
TRBV2,NA,TRBD1,TRBJ1-1,CASSGPGQVNTEAFF,TGTGCCAGCAGCGGGCCGGGACAGGTGAACACTGAAGCTTTCTTT
TRBV2,many,TRBD1,TRBJ2-1,CASSDWGQVRNEQFF,TGTGCCAGCAGTGATTGGGGACAGGTACGCAATGAGCAGTTCTTC
TRBV5-1,many,TRBD1,TRBJ2-2,CASSSGTGVNGELFF,TGCGCCAGCAGCTCCGGGACAGGGGTTAACGGGGAGCTGTTTTTT
TRBV7-2,NA,TRBD2,TRBJ2-7,CASSLGSSGSYEQYF,TGTGCCAGCAGCTTAGGGTCTAGCGGCTCCTACGAGCAGTACTTC
TRBV7-3,many,NA,TRBJ1-1,CASSIRGGQLWFVFF,TGTGCCAGCAGCATCAGGGGTGGCCAGCTTTGGTTCGTTTTCTTT
TRBV6-5,many,NA,TRBJ1-5,CASSYSRGYQPQHF,TGTGCCAGCAGTTACTCGAGGGGGTATCAGCCCCAGCATTTT
TRBV5-8,NA,NA,TRBJ2-5,CASSFLRQAQETQYF,TGTGCCAGCAGCTTCTTAAGACAGGCCCAAGAGACCCAGTACTTC
TRBV18,many,NA,TRBJ2-3,CASSPGLAARTKRGTDTQYF,TGTGCCAGCTCACCAGGCCTAGCCGCACGGACTAAGCGCGGCACAGATACGCAGTATTTT
TRBV19,NA,NA,TRBJ1-2,CASSSQSTGEGYGYTF,TGTGCCAGTAGCTCCCAATCCACGGGGGAAGGCTATGGCTACACCTTC
TRBV12-3/TRBV12-4,many,TRBD2,TRBJ2-7,CASSLGLASSYEQYF,TGTGCCAGCAGTTTGGGACTAGCGAGCTCCTACGAGCAGTACTTC
TRBV3-1,many,TRBD2,TRBJ2-1,CASSQESGTSGYNEQFF,TGTGCCAGCAGCCAAGAATCCGGGACTAGCGGGTACAATGAGCAGTTCTTC
TRBV5-1,many,NA,TRBJ1-4,CASSLGAGDEKLFF,TGCGCCAGCAGCTTGGGAGCTGGGGATGAAAAACTGTTTTTT
TRBV5-1,many,TRBD2,TRBJ2-1,CASSARGLAVYNEQFF,TGCGCCAGCAGCGCTAGAGGGCTAGCGGTATACAATGAGCAGTTCTTC
TRBV5-6,few,TRBD2,TRBJ2-3,CASSSSGGLSTDTQYF,TGTGCCAGCAGTTCTAGCGGAGGACTTAGCACAGATACGCAGTATTTT
TRBV20-1,few,NA,TRBJ1-3,CSARGQKDSSGSNTIYF,TGCAGTGCCAGAGGGCAAAAGGACAGCTCGGGTTCGAACACCATATATTTT
TRBV10-2,NA,TRBD1,TRBJ1-1,CASRAGGTEAFF,TGCGCCAGCAGGGCAGGGGGGACTGAAGCTTTCTTT
TRBV20-1,few,NA,TRBJ2-5,CSASPLRLAHQETQYF,TGCAGTGCTAGCCCCTTGAGGCTAGCGCACCAAGAGACCCAGTACTTC
TRBV7-9,many,NA,TRBJ1-1,CASSLAGTAEAFF,TGTGCCAGCAGCTTGGCAGGGACTGCGGAAGCTTTCTTT
TRBV12-3/TRBV12-4,many,NA,TRBJ2-1,CASSSLGTTYNEQFF,TGTGCCAGCAGCTCCCTAGGTACCACCTACAATGAGCAGTTCTTC
TRBV30,few,NA,TRBJ2-7,CAWNAQGGRYEQYF,TGTGCCTGGAATGCACAGGGGGGGAGGTACGAGCAGTACTTC
TRBV20-1,many,TRBD2,TRBJ2-7,CSAGSGTSDREQYF,TGCAGTGCTGGCTCCGGGACTAGCGATCGCGAGCAGTACTTC
TRBV6-1,many,NA,TRBJ1-6,CASSERDSPLHF,TGTGCCAGCAGCGAACGGGATTCACCCCTCCACTTT
TRBV10-2,many,TRBD1,TRBJ1-5,CASSGTGKQPQHF,TGCGCCAGCAGTGGGACAGGGAAACAGCCCCAGCATTTT
TRBV7-9,many,NA,TRBJ2-3,CASSLSAGADTQYF,TGTGCCAGCAGCTTATCGGCAGGGGCAGATACGCAGTATTTT
TRBV20-1,many,NA,TRBJ1-1,CSAREGAGEAFF,TGCAGTGCTAGAGAGGGGGCTGGTGAAGCTTTCTTT
TRBV25-1,many,NA,TRBJ1-5,CASRKAGTNQPQHF,TGTGCCAGCAGGAAAGCGGGGACCAATCAGCCCCAGCATTTT
TRBV20-1,many,TRBD1,TRBJ2-3,CSAVDRTGKSTDTQYF,TGCAGTGCTGTCGACCGGACAGGCAAGAGCACAGATACGCAGTATTTT
TRBV11-1,few,NA,TRBJ2-5,CASSISRGLQETQYF,TGTGCCAGCAGCATATCCCGGGGACTCCAAGAGACCCAGTACTTC
TRBV3-1,many,TRBD1,TRBJ1-5,CASSKSGTGEQPQHF,TGTGCCAGCAGCAAAAGTGGGACAGGGGAACAGCCCCAGCATTTT
TRBV10-3,many,TRBD1,TRBJ1-5,CAIAGQVGGNQPQHF,TGTGCCATCGCCGGACAGGTGGGCGGCAATCAGCCCCAGCATTTT
TRBV20-1,many,NA,TRBJ1-1,CSARSGGRDTEAFF,TGCAGTGCTAGATCGGGTGGGAGGGACACTGAAGCTTTCTTT